This is a list of T cell receptor beta chains from one sample in a study of cytomegalovirus exposure and HLA in healthy donors. The method was immunoSEQ multiplex PCR; TCRdb's version includes in-frame clones alone and lacks a portion of them. The table records roughly 100,000 clones, 75% to 85% of them present only once. What was sequenced was PBMCs. Every receptor here comes from a woman aged 35 to 49 in good health and CMV-seronegative. Both conserved end residues are part of each CDR3. Each record gives: D gene, clone size, V gene, J gene, CDR3 DNA, CDR3 protein. A D gene is named only where the DNA matches it firmly. Only part of the rows carry a size: once, few, many, or a class if the clone is expanded.

TRBD1,NA,TRBV10-1,TRBJ1-6,TGCGCCAGCAGTGAGACTTTGGGACAGGGAGATTCACCCCTCCACTTT,CASSETLGQGDSPLHF
NA,once,TRBV9,TRBJ2-7,TGTGCCAGCAGCGTCTCGGGGGTCTACGAGCAGTACTTC,CASSVSGVYEQYF
NA,NA,TRBV5-1,TRBJ1-1,TGCGCCAGCAGCCCTGGGTCTCAGGGCACTGAAGCTTTCTTT,CASSPGSQGTEAFF
NA,NA,TRBV10-3,TRBJ1-3,TGTGCCATCAACAGGGCTGGAAACACCATATATTTT,CAINRAGNTIYF
NA,once,TRBV5-1,TRBJ2-3,TGCGCCAGCAGCTTGGGACAGAACACAAATACGCAGTATTTT,CASSLGQNTNTQYF
NA,NA,TRBV5-6,TRBJ1-5,TGTGCCAGCAGCTTGGGACGGCGGCTCCAGCCCCAGCATTTT,CASSLGRRLQPQHF
NA,NA,TRBV4-3,TRBJ2-1,TGCGCCAGCAGCCAAGAAAGCAGGGGAACCTACAATGAGCAGTTCTTC,CASSQESRGTYNEQFF
NA,NA,TRBV5-6,TRBJ2-7,TGTGCCAGCAGCTTGGAGGGGACAACCTACGAGCAGTACTTC,CASSLEGTTYEQYF
TRBD2,few,TRBV15,TRBJ2-5,TGTGCCACCAGCACCCCCTCGGGGGCGGGGGGATCGGAGACCCAGTACTTC,CATSTPSGAGGSETQYF
TRBD1,NA,TRBV6-5,TRBJ2-7,TGTGCCAGCAGTTACCCCGGGACAGCAGGCGGGCACGAGCAGTACTTC,CASSYPGTAGGHEQYF
TRBD1,NA,TRBV6-5,TRBJ2-5,TGTGCCAGCAGTTGGGACAGTCAAGAGACCCAGTACTTC,CASSWDSQETQYF
NA,NA,TRBV4-1,TRBJ1-1,TGCGCCAGCAGCCATCTGGACAGTTTGAACACTGAAGCTTTCTTT,CASSHLDSLNTEAFF
TRBD1,NA,TRBV9,TRBJ1-2,TGTGCCAGCAGCGTAGGGACGGGACAGGGGCTCTATGGCTACACCTTC,CASSVGTGQGLYGYTF
NA,NA,TRBV12-5,TRBJ1-2,TGTGCTTCCTCCACCGTCATCACGGGGGGCTACACCTTC,CASSTVITGGYTF
NA,NA,TRBV7-6,TRBJ1-3,TGTGCCAGCAGCTTAGCAGGGGGAGGAAACACCATATATTTT,CASSLAGGGNTIYF
NA,NA,TRBV6-6,TRBJ2-6,TGTGCCAGCAGCCCCTCGGCTGGGGCCAACGTCCTGACTTTC,CASSPSAGANVLTF
TRBD1,NA,TRBV7-9,TRBJ2-5,TGTGCCAGCAGCCCCCCTGACAGGGGTCAAGAGACCCAGTACTTC,CASSPPDRGQETQYF
TRBD1,NA,TRBV5-8,TRBJ1-5,TGTGCCAGCAGCCGCGGACAGGGGGCAGGTCAGCCCCAGCATTTT,CASSRGQGAGQPQHF
NA,NA,TRBV6-1,TRBJ1-1,TGTGCCAGCAGTGAATCAGGGTATACTGAAGCTTTCTTT,CASSESGYTEAFF
TRBD2,NA,TRBV9,TRBJ2-1,TGTGCCAGCAGCGTGACCGGGACTAGCGGGGGTAATGAGCAGTTCTTC,CASSVTGTSGGNEQFF
NA,once,TRBV19,TRBJ1-2,TGTGCCAGTAGTGTACCCAGGGTTTATGGCTACACCTTC,CASSVPRVYGYTF
TRBD1,NA,TRBV30,TRBJ2-7,TGTGCCTGGAGCCCCGGGACAGGGCCACCCTACGAGCAGTACTTC,CAWSPGTGPPYEQYF
NA,NA,TRBV5-4,TRBJ2-4,TGTGCCAGCAGCTTGGGGAGGGGGCAAGGGGGCATTCAGTACTTC,CASSLGRGQGGIQYF
NA,NA,TRBV4-3,TRBJ2-7,TGCGCCAGCAGCCAAGAGGCTAGGACCTACGAGCAGTACTTC,CASSQEARTYEQYF
NA,NA,TRBV7-2,TRBJ2-7,TGTGCCAGCAGCTTAGAACAGGGGGGGTACGAGCAGTACTTC,CASSLEQGGYEQYF
NA,NA,TRBV18,TRBJ1-1,TGTGCCAGCTCACCTATGTTGCGGACTGAAGCTTTCTTT,CASSPMLRTEAFF
NA,NA,TRBV4-2,TRBJ2-5,TGTGCCAGCAGCCAAGTTTCCTCGGGCGGGATACAAGAGACCCAGTACTTC,CASSQVSSGGIQETQYF
TRBD1,NA,TRBV15,TRBJ1-2,TGTGCCACCAGCGACGCGACAGGGGTTAATGGCTACACCTTC,CATSDATGVNGYTF
NA,NA,TRBV9,TRBJ2-7,TGTGCCAGCAGCGCTGGACAGCAGATCTCCTACGAGCAGTACTTC,CASSAGQQISYEQYF
TRBD1,NA,TRBV7-2,TRBJ2-1,TGTGCCAGCAGCTTAAAGGGACAGGGGTACAATGAGCAGTTCTTC,CASSLKGQGYNEQFF
TRBD2,NA,TRBV11-3,TRBJ2-7,TGTGCCAGCAGCTACGGGACTAGTGGGTCCGAGCAGTACTTC,CASSYGTSGSEQYF
TRBD1,NA,TRBV11-1,TRBJ1-1,TGTGCCAGCAGCCCCAGGACAGGGGGCGCGAACACTGAAGCTTTCTTT,CASSPRTGGANTEAFF
NA,few,TRBV11-2,TRBJ2-7,TGTGCCAGCAGCTCTTCTGCCTACGAGCAGTACTTC,CASSSSAYEQYF
TRBD1,NA,TRBV19,TRBJ1-2,TGTGCCAGTAATACGGGACAGGCCCCTAACTATGGCTACACCTTC,CASNTGQAPNYGYTF
TRBD1,NA,TRBV27,TRBJ1-2,TGTGCCAGCAGCATACGGGGACAGGGAGGGGGCTACACCTTC,CASSIRGQGGGYTF
NA,few,TRBV4-1,TRBJ1-5,TGCGCCAGCAGCCTTTCCGACAGGCAACCCTGGGGATGGCCCCAGCATTTT,CASSLSDRQPWGWPQHF
NA,few,TRBV9,TRBJ1-1,TGTGCCAGCAGCGTAGGGGCGTACACTGAAGCTTTCTTT,CASSVGAYTEAFF
TRBD1,many,TRBV5-1,TRBJ1-4,TGCGCCAGCAGCTTGGCCGGGACAGGAGGTGAAAAACTGTTTTTT,CASSLAGTGGEKLFF
TRBD1,NA,TRBV2,TRBJ1-1,TGTGCCAGCAGTGGTCTCCCGGACAGGGGCACTGAAGCTTTCTTT,CASSGLPDRGTEAFF
TRBD1,NA,TRBV6-1,TRBJ1-1,TGTGCCAGCAGTGTGACAGGGATGAACACTGAAGCTTTCTTT,CASSVTGMNTEAFF
TRBD1,NA,TRBV19,TRBJ1-2,TGTGCCAGTAGAAAGGACAGGGGACGCTATGGCTACACCTTC,CASRKDRGRYGYTF
NA,NA,TRBV6-6,TRBJ1-2,TGTGCCAGCAGTCGGGACGGGGGCTATGGCTACACCTTC,CASSRDGGYGYTF